This T cell receptor beta chain was identified in a study of blood T cell repertoires in COVID-19. About the study: Samples representing acute and convalescent COVID-19 were sourced from the United States, Italy and Spain.

Methods used by the authors: Amplification with reference gene primers provided the estimates of nucleated cell counts. Method: immunoSEQ multiplex PCR; TCRdb's copy keeps in-frame clones and lacks some. V and J calls and clone size follow that table, whereas D and trimming were derived from the DNA. The repertoire holds approximately 180,000 clones, with 65% to 90% as singletons. The CDR3 extends over 17 amino acids. J lost 0 bases, V lost 9 bases, and 14 bases had no gene match. Germline V gene data show CDR1 as PRHDT and CDR2 as FYEKMQ (reference sequence). Participants' reported clinical history set cohort assignment. Two negative PCRs, clearance, or symptom resolution characterized the recovered Cohort 3 donors.

Specimen: PBMCs or T cells enriched from blood (not recorded which). The receptor was isolated from a man aged 45-60 years who had recovered from COVID-19. The V gene is TRBV13, the J gene TRBJ1-1, with 9 bases that match TRBD1. The CDR3 DNA reads as TGTGCCAGAGGCGGGCCCGGGACAGGGATACTGAACACTGAAGCTTTCTTT. It encodes CARGGPGTGILNTEAFF.